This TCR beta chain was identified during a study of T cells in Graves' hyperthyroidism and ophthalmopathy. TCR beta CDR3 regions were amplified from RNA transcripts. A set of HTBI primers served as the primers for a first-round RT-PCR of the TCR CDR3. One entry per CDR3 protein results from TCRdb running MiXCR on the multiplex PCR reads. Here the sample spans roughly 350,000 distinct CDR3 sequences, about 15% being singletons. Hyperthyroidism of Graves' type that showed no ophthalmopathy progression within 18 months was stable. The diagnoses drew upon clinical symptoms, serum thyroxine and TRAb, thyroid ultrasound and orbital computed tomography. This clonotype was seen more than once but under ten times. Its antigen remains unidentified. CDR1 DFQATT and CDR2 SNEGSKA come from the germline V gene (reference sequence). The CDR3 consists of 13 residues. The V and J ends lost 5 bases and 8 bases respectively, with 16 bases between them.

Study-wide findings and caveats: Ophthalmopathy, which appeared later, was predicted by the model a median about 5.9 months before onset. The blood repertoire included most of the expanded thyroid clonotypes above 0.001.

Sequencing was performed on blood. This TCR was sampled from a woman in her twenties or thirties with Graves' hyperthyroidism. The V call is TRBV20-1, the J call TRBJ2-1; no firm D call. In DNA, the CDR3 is TGCAGTGCTGCCGACCGGGCCTGGGATGAGCAGTTCTTC. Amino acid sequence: CSAADRAWDEQFF.